The TCR beta chain under discussion was sequenced for a study of molecular identifiers for immune sequencing clone quantification. Study observations and caveats: In naive cells, clones above 20 RNA copies held under 1% of molecules, whereas in effector cells they held over 97%.

The sorting of naive CD8 T cells used the CD8+CD4-CCR7+CD45RA+ phenotype. With V trimmed by 4 bases and J by 3 bases, 4 bases remained unmatched. The CDR3 length is 14 residues. One entry per CDR3 protein, called by TCRdb with MiXCR from the PCR reads. The table includes roughly 65,000 distinct CDR3 sequences, less than 20% detected once. This clonotype was observed at least ten times. Its antigen remains unknown. The rearrangement uses TRBV12-3 or TRBV12-4 and TRBJ2-3; 7 bases match TRBD1. This TCR derives from a human donor in good health. Some libraries in this study had Jurkat cell RNA spiked in. Material: naive CD8+ T cells from blood, with Jurkat cell RNA spiked in. Indicated subset: FACS-sorted CD8+CD4-CCR7+CD45RA+ naive T cells. CDR3 in DNA: TGTGCCAGCAGTTCTAAGGGGGCAACAGATACGCAGTATTTT. Translated, it gives CASSSKGATDTQYF.